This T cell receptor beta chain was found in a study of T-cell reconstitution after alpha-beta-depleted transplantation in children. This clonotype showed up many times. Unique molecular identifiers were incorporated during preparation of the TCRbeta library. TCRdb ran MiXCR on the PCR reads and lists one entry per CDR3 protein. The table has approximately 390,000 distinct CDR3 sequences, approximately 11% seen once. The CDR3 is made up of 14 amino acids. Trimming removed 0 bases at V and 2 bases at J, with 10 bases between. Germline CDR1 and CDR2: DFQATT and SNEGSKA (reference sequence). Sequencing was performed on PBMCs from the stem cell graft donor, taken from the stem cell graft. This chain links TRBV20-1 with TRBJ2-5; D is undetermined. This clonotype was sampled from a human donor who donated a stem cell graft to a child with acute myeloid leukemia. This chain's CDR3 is CSARDLANQETQYF. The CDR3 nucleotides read TGCAGTGCTAGAGATCTCGCCAATCAAGAGACCCAGTACTTC.